This TCR beta chain was profiled in a study of T cells in localized non-small cell lung cancer. Regarding the study as a whole: Without multi-region sequencing, intratumor heterogeneity could not be excluded. Highest T cell clonality was seen in uninvolved adjacent lung, surpassing that measured in tumor. In adjacent lung, a median approximately 60 of the top 100 tumor clones were found. With higher T cell density in blood came longer overall survival.

This clone was seen more than once but under ten times. The antigen is undetermined. The germline gives CDR1 SGHRS, CDR2 YFSETQ. Trimming removed 4 bases from V and 2 bases from J, with 13 bases in between. The CDR3 has 14 amino acids. Data came from immunoSEQ multiplex PCR; TCRdb stores just in-frame clones and leaves some out. The table has tens of thousands of clones, over 80% seen once. The source material was PBMCs, sampled before any cancer treatment. The TCR was taken from a man between 40 and 70 years old with stage II squamous cell lung carcinoma. The chain has TRBV5-1 and TRBJ2-7; tentative D call: TRBD2 (7 bases). The CDR3 loop reads CASSLGEGAYEQYF. The CDR3 nucleotides are TGCGCCAGCAGCCTCGGGGAGGGGGCCTACGAGCAGTACTTC.